Listed here are 14 T cell receptor beta chains from one sample, sequenced in a study of control samples from healthy donors and cancer patients. The method was immunoSEQ multiplex PCR; TCRdb's version includes in-frame clones alone and lacks a portion of them. The sample includes roughly 93,000 clones, roughly 89% of them seen just once. The sample consisted of PBMCs. The receptors stem from a woman aged 45-65 years with colorectal cancer.

The genes are TRBV18 and TRBJ2-7, with 7 nucleotides matching TRBD1. V was clipped by 6 bases and J by 5 bases; unmatched bases: 16. Germline V gives CDR1 KGHSH, CDR2 LQKENI. CDR3 size: 16 residues. Here the CDR3 DNA reads TGTGCCAGCTCCCCGAGGGACAGACAGTCCATTCACGAGCAGTACGTC. It codes for CASSPRDRQSIHEQYV.

This chain connects TRBV7-3 to TRBJ2-3; D is unclear. Germline V lookup: CDR1 SGHTA, CDR2 FQGTGA. V lost 2 bases and J lost 1, with 4 bases in between. The CDR3 spans 13 residues. The CDR3 nucleotides read TGTGCCAGCAGCTTAGGCGGCACAGATACGCAGTATTTT. Translated, it gives CASSLGGTDTQYF.

The chain links TRBV9 to TRBJ1-1, with D perhaps TRBD1 (6 bases). CDR3 size: 14 residues. CDR1 is SGDLS and CDR2 is YYNGEE in the germline V gene. Trimming cost V 6 bases and J 2 bases, with 14 bases left between them. The CDR3 DNA is TGTGCCAGCAAACCAGGGGAATTTAACACTGAAGCTTTCTTT. Protein: CASKPGEFNTEAFF.

Worth noting for this clone: The same CDR3 also results from other DNA sequences found in this sample. The V call is TRBV5-4, the J call TRBJ1-2; D is possibly TRBD1 (5 bases). The germline V gene encodes CDR1 SGHNT and CDR2 YYREEE (reference sequence). The CDR3 totals 16 residues. The ends were cut back, 4 bases at V and 6 bases at J, with 22 bases in the middle. CDR3 protein: CASSPGGEGRGNGYTF. The CDR3 nucleotides read TGTGCCAGCAGCCCTGGTGGGGAGGGGCGCGGAAATGGCTACACCTTC.

The rearrangement joins TRBV6-5 to TRBJ2-3, with D perhaps given as TRBD1 or TRBD2 (5 bases each). This CDR3 spans 16 amino acids. Germline-derived CDR1 and CDR2 are MNHEY and SVGAGI. Trimming took off 0 bases at V and 4 bases at J, with 14 bases between the two ends. Here the CDR3 DNA reads TGTGCCAGCAGTTACTCGGAGGCAGGGCTTCCAGATACGCAGTATTTT. Amino acids: CASSYSEAGLPDTQYF.

This sequence joins TRBV10-2 and TRBJ2-5; 12 bases are a match to TRBD2. The length of the CDR3 is 16 residues. The ends lost 3 bases at V and 5 bases at J; junction bases unmatched: 7. Germline CDR1 and CDR2: WSHSY and SAAADI. CDR3 sequence: CASSDPSGGARETQYF. The CDR3 region has the DNA TGCGCCAGCAGTGACCCTAGCGGGGGGGCGCGGGAGACCCAGTACTTC.

This clone has just one count. The gene calls are TRBV5-1 and TRBJ2-1; D call uncertain. The CDR3 has 14 amino acids. Per the germline V gene, CDR1 is SGHRS and CDR2 is YFSETQ. V lost 0 bases and J 1 base, leaving 5 bases between the germline ends. The CDR3 is CASSLEDSYNEQFF. CDR3 nucleotide sequence: TGCGCCAGCAGCTTGGAGGATTCCTACAATGAGCAGTTCTTC.

The rearrangement uses TRBV19 and TRBJ1-6; D gene uncertain. The CDR3 runs to 16 residues. V was shortened by 3 bases and J by 7 bases, with 16 bases between the two germline ends. In germline, CDR1 is LNHDA, CDR2 SQIVND (reference sequence). CDR3 sequence: CASSIPGERTNSPLHF. The CDR3 bases are TGTGCCAGTAGTATTCCAGGAGAAAGAACCAATTCACCCCTCCACTTT.

This chain uses TRBV6-4 with TRBJ2-3; D unclear. The CDR3 spans 15 residues. Germline V CDR1 and CDR2: MRHNA, SNTAGT. V was shortened by 5 bases and J by 4 bases, with 16 bases between the two germline ends. The CDR3 spells CASSRGAGLPDTQYF. CDR3 bases: TGTGCCAGCAGTCGCGGAGCAGGCCTCCCAGATACGCAGTATTTT.

V gene TRBV27 combines with J gene TRBJ2-3, with D tentatively TRBD2 (6 bases). Per germline, CDR1 MNHEY and CDR2 SMNVEV (reference sequence). With 2 bases removed from V and 6 bases from J, the gap between germline ends came to 15 bases. This CDR3 contains 15 residues. The CDR3 DNA sequence: TGTGCCAGCAGTTTAGCGGTAGCGGTGGTGGATACGCAGTATTTT. Its protein is CASSLAVAVVDTQYF.

The chain links TRBV3-1 (or the pseudogene TRBV3-2) to TRBJ2-3; D is ambiguous. Deletions cut 1 base from V and 4 bases from J, with 3 bases between. The CDR3 is made up of 12 amino acids. Germline loops: CDR1 LGHDT, CDR2 YNNKEL (reference sequence). CDR3: CASSQVADTQYF. CDR3 coding DNA: TGTGCCAGCAGCCAAGTCGCAGATACGCAGTATTTT.

This chain connects TRBV2 to TRBJ1-1; D possibly corresponds to TRBD1 (5 bases). Germline CDR1 SNHLY, CDR2 FYNNEI. The CDR3 runs to 15 residues. V lost 1 base to trimming and J lost 1 base, with 10 bases between them. The CDR3: CASSEGSRGNTEAFF. The CDR3 bases are TGTGCCAGCAGTGAAGGATCGAGGGGGAACACTGAAGCTTTCTTT.

The J gene is TRBJ2-1, the V gene TRBV7-2, with 9 bases lining up with TRBD2. Germline V gene sequence: CDR1 SGHTA, CDR2 FQGNSA. The CDR3 length is 13 residues. The trim removed 2 bases at V and 10 bases at J, leaving 3 bases unmatched. CDR3 protein: CASSLKRGVEQFF. CDR3 bases: TGTGCCAGCAGCTTAAAGCGGGGGGTCGAGCAGTTCTTC.

The chain is built from TRBV30 and TRBJ2-3; 12 nucleotides line up with TRBD2. Looked up from germline, CDR1 is GTSNPN and CDR2 is SVGIG (reference sequence). J lost 5 bases, V lost 2 bases, and 2 bases had no gene match. The CDR3 sequence is 14 residues long. CDR3 DNA: TGTGCCTGGAGTAAGACTAGCGGGGGAGATACGCAGTATTTT. Translated, it gives CAWSKTSGGDTQYF.